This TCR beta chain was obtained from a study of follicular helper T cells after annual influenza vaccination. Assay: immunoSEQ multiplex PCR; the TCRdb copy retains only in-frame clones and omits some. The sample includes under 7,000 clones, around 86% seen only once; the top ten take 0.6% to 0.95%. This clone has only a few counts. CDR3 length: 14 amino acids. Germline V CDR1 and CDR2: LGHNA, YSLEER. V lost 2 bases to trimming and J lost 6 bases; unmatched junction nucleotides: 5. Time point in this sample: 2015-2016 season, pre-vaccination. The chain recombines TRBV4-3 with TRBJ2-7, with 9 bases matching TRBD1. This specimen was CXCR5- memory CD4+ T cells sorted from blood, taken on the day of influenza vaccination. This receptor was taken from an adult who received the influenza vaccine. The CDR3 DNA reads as TGCGCCAGCAGCCAAAGGACAGGGGACCGCGAGCAGTACTTC. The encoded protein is CASSQRTGDREQYF.